The 13 T cell receptor beta chains below all came from one sample that was sequenced in a study of neoadjuvant anti-PD-1 for oral cavity cancer. Described time point: after neoadjuvant nivolumab, at surgical resection. Generated by immunoSEQ multiplex PCR, the TCRdb table keeps only in-frame clones and is missing some. The sample yields about 14,000 clones, 60% to 80% seen once. The material was PBMCs, obtained after nivolumab (anti-PD-1) treatment. These receptors originate from a person between 40 and 85 years old with oral cavity squamous cell carcinoma.

The CDR3 sequence is CASSLMSSYEQYF. The CDR3, as DNA: TGTGCCAGCAGCTTAATGAGCTCCTACGAGCAGTACTTC. The chain recombines TRBV13 with TRBJ2-7; D uncertain. Deletions cut 2 bases from V and 0 bases from J, with 5 bases between. This CDR3 is 13 amino acids long. CDR1 is PRHDT and CDR2 is FYEKMQ in the germline V gene (reference sequence).

J is TRBJ1-2 and V is TRBV7-3; 7 positions agree with TRBD1. Per germline, CDR1 SGHTA and CDR2 FQGTGA. The ends lost 5 bases at V and 6 bases at J; junction bases unmatched: 9. This CDR3 spans 14 amino acids. The CDR3 reads CASSPSGDSHGYTF. The CDR3 DNA follows: TGTGCCAGCAGCCCATCTGGGGACAGCCATGGCTACACCTTC.

The chain carries TRBV27 and TRBJ1-5; TRBD1 is a possible D gene (5 bases). Germline-derived CDR1 and CDR2 are MNHEY and SMNVEV (reference sequence). The CDR3 sequence is 15 residues long. V shed 3 bases and J shed 3 bases, with 12 bases lying between them. This CDR3 is CASSFDSGANQPQHF. CDR3 DNA sequence: TGTGCCAGCAGTTTTGACAGTGGGGCCAATCAGCCCCAGCATTTT.

In nucleotides, the CDR3 is TGCGCCAGCAGCCGCGGGAGGGGCTATGGCTACACCTTC. This sequence encodes CASSRGRGYGYTF. The chain employs TRBV4-1 and TRBJ1-2; possible D gene TRBD1, 5 bases. CDR3 length equals 13 residues. The V end was cut by 4 bases, the J end by 4 bases, with 10 bases between. From germline, CDR1 is MGHRA and CDR2 YSYEKL.

V is TRBV6-1 and J is TRBJ1-5; TRBD1 agrees at 7 bases. V shed 8 bases, J shed 2 bases, and the junction held 9 bases outside the gene matches. CDR1 is MNHNS and CDR2 is SASEGT in the germline V gene. The CDR3 runs 15 residues. CDR3 loop: CASGRDSRRNQPQHF. The CDR3 DNA follows: TGTGCCAGCGGGCGGGACAGCCGTCGCAATCAGCCCCAGCATTTT.

The chain links TRBV19 to TRBJ2-7; D uncertain. Trimming stripped 4 bases from V and 1 base from J, with 14 bases between. Germline V gene lookup returns CDR1 LNHDA and CDR2 SQIVND (reference sequence). There are 15 residues in the CDR3. In DNA, the CDR3 is TGTGCCAGTAGTACGGGCCACGGGTTTTCCTACGAGCAGTACTTC. It yields the protein CASSTGHGFSYEQYF.

This clone has just a few counts. The rearrangement uses TRBV6-1 and TRBJ1-2; possibly TRBD1 for D (6 bases). With 6 bases removed from V and 4 bases from J, the gap between germline ends came to 12 bases. Germline-derived CDR1 and CDR2 are MNHNS and SASEGT. The CDR3 is 13 residues long. The CDR3 region has the DNA TGTGCCAGCAGACAAACAGGGAGCTATGGCTACACCTTC. It is translated as CASRQTGSYGYTF.

V is TRBV9 and J is TRBJ1-2; D gene ambiguous. The CDR3 sequence is 14 residues long. V was shortened by 1 base and J by 0 bases, with 7 bases between the two germline ends. CDR1 and CDR2 from the germline V gene are SGDLS and YYNGEE. CDR3 nucleotides: TGTGCCAGCAGCGTACCTTTAGCTAACTATGGCTACACCTTC. Translated: CASSVPLANYGYTF.

The chain links TRBV6-1 to TRBJ1-3, with D perhaps matching TRBD1 (5 bases). In germline, CDR1 is MNHNS, CDR2 SASEGT. The CDR3 extends over 17 amino acids. V lost 3 bases and J lost 0, with 15 bases in between. The CDR3 loop is CASSEGVGWGSGNTIYF. Here the CDR3 DNA reads TGTGCCAGCAGTGAGGGGGTTGGTTGGGGCTCTGGAAACACCATATATTTT.

The chain carries TRBV5-1 and TRBJ2-1; 7 bases are a match to TRBD1. The junction had 13 bases not matched to a gene; V was cut back by 4 bases and J by 9 bases. This CDR3 spans 15 amino acids. The germline CDR1 and CDR2 sequences are SGHRS and YFSETQ. Written as DNA, the CDR3 is TGCGCCAGCAGCCCCGACAGGGTAGATGGAGGTGAGCAGTTCTTC. Amino acid sequence: CASSPDRVDGGEQFF.

This chain uses TRBV9 with TRBJ2-5; 9 nucleotides align to TRBD2. In germline, CDR1 is SGDLS, CDR2 YYNGEE. The CDR3 extends over 17 amino acids. J gave up 2 bases and V 4 bases, and 12 bases lay outside the gene matches. In DNA form, the CDR3 reads TGTGCCAGCAGCCCCCGCACACTCCTAGCGGGACAAGAGACCCAGTACTTC. This encodes CASSPRTLLAGQETQYF. Based on the CDR3 plus reference TRBV9 and TRBJ2-5, the full variable domain is DSGVTQTPKHLITATGQRVTLRCSPRSGDLSVYWYQQSLDQGLQFLIQYYNGEERAKGNILERFSAQQFPDLHSELNLSSLELGDSALYFCASSPRTLLAGQETQYFGPGTRLLVL.

The chain is built from TRBV4-1 and TRBJ1-2, with 10 nucleotides matching TRBD1. Germline CDR1 reads MGHRA; CDR2 reads YSYEKL. Trimming took 6 bases from V and 2 from J; bases not matched to a gene: 6. The CDR3 length is 15 residues. CDR3 residues: CASRGQGIPNYGYTF. CDR3 sequence (DNA): TGCGCCAGCAGGGGACAGGGGATCCCAAACTATGGCTACACCTTC.

This clone was observed a handful of times. The genes are TRBV10-1 and TRBJ2-4; unclear D gene. The CDR3 is made up of 14 amino acids. Looked up from germline, CDR1 is WNHNN and CDR2 is SYGVQD (reference sequence). V lost 3 bases and J 1 base, leaving 7 bases between the germline ends. The CDR3 is CASSEGSAKNIQYF. The CDR3 DNA is TGCGCCAGCAGTGAAGGGTCGGCCAAAAACATTCAGTACTTC.